This T cell receptor (beta chain) appears in the sequencing data of a study of T cells after posttransplantation cyclophosphamide. Overall study findings and caveats: After PTCy, TRB diversity resembled that of CNI/methotrexate controls.

The assay was immunoSEQ multiplex PCR, and TCRdb's table has in-frame clones only and misses some. The sample includes around 20,000 clones, nearly 99% of them seen just once. Note on this clone: What it binds is unknown.

Cells defined as naive were viable CD3+CD4+ or CD3+CD8+ and CCR7+CD45RA+CD45RO-CD95-CD27+CD28+. CDR1 SGDLS and CDR2 YYNGEE come from the germline V gene. The CDR3 runs to 14 residues. V was cut by 4 bases and J by 6 bases, with 16 bases left in between. The TCR was taken from a man aged 40-55 years in good health, CMV-negative, and a related stem cell transplant donor. The gene calls are TRBV9 and TRBJ1-1; possibly TRBD1 for D (5 bases). Sequenced input: naive CD4+ T cells sorted from PBMCs. The CDR3 protein is CASSPRPGGAEAFF. CDR3 DNA: TGTGCCAGCAGCCCCCGTCCGGGGGGGGCTGAAGCTTTCTTT.